The TCR beta chain described here comes from a study of blood T cell repertoires in COVID-19. For the study at large: Acute-phase and convalescent COVID-19 samples originated in the United States, Italy and Spain.

Repertoires were generated with immunoSEQ multiplex PCR, while TCRdb's copy carries only in-frame clones and drops some. The table includes about 400,000 clones, about nine tenths detected once. The CDR3 is 16 amino acids. Germline CDR1 reads KGHSH; CDR2 reads LQKENI. V lost 3 bases to trimming and J lost 8 bases, with 17 bases between them. The source material was PBMCs or T cells enriched from blood (not recorded which). The chain uses TRBV18 and TRBJ1-6, with D possibly TRBD1 on 5 matching bases. This receptor was obtained from a woman aged 25-40 years who had recovered from COVID-19. Here the CDR3 reads CASSPFIGDADSPLHF. The CDR3 DNA is TGTGCCAGCTCACCTTTTATAGGGGATGCGGATTCACCCCTCCACTTT.